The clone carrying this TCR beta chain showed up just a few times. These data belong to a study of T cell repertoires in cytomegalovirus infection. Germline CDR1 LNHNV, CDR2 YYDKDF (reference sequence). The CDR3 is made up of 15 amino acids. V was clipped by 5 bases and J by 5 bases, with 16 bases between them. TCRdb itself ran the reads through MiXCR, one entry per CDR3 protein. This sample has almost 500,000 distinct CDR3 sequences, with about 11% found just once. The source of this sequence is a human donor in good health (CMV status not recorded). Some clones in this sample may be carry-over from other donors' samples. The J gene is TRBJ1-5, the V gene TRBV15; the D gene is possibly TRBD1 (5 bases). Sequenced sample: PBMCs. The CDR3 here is CATSGAGFSDQPQHF. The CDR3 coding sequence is TGTGCCACCAGCGGGGCAGGGTTTTCAGATCAGCCCCAGCATTTT.